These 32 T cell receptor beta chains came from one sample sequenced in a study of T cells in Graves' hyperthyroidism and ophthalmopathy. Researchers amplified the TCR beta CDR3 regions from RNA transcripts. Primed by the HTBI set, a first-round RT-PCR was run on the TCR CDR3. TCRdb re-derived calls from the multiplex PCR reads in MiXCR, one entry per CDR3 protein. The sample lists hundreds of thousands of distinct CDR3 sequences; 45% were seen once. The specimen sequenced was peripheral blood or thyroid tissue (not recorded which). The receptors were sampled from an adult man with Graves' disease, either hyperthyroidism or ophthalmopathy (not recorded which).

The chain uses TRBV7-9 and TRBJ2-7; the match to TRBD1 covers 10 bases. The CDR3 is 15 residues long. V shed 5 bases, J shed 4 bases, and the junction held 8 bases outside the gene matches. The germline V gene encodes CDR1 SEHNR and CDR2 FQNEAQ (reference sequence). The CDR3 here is CASSAPGQGKYEQYF. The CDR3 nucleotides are TGTGCCAGCAGCGCACCGGGACAGGGGAAGTACGAGCAGTACTTC.

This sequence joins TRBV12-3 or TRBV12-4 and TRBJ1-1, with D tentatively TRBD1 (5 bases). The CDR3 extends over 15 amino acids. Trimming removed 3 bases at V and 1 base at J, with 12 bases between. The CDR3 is CASSLGGGRNTEAFF. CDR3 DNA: TGTGCCAGCAGTTTGGGGGGGGGACGGAACACTGAAGCTTTCTTT.

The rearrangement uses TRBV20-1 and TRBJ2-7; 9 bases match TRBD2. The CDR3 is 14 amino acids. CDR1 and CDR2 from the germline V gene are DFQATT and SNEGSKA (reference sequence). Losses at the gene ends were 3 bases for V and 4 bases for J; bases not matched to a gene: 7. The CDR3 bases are TGCAGTGCTAGCCCGGGACTAGCTGATTACGAGCAGTACTTC. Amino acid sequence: CSASPGLADYEQYF.

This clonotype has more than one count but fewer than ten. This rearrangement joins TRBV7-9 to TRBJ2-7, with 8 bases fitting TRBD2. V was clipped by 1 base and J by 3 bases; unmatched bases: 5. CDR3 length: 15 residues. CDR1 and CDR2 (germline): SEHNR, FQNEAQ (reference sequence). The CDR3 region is CASSLDGGGHYEQYF. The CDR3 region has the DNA TGTGCCAGCAGCTTAGACGGGGGGGGCCACTACGAGCAGTACTTC.

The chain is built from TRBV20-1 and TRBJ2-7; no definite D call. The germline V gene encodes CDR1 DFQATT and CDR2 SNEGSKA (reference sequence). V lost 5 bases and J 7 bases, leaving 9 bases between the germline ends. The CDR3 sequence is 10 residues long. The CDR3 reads CSAVTGEQYF. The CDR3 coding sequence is TGCAGTGCTGTGACCGGGGAGCAGTACTTC.

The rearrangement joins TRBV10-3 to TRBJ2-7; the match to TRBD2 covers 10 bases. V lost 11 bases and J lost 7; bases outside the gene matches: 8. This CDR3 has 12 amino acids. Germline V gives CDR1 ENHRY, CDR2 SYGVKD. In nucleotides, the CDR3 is TGTGCCCCCCGGACTAGCGGACGAGAGCAGTACTTC. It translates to CAPRTSGREQYF.

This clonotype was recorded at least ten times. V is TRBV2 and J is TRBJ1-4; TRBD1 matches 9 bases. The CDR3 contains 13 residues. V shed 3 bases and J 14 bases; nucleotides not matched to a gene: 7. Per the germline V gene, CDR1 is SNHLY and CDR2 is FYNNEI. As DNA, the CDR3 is TGTGCCAGCAGTGATACAGGGGGCGCGGGGCTGTTTTTT. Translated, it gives CASSDTGGAGLFF.

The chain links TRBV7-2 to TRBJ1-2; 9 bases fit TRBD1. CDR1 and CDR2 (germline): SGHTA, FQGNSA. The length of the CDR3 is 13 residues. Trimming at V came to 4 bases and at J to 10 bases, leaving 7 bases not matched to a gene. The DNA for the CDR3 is TGTGCCAGCAGCTACGGGACAGGGTATTCCTACACCTTC. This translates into CASSYGTGYSYTF.

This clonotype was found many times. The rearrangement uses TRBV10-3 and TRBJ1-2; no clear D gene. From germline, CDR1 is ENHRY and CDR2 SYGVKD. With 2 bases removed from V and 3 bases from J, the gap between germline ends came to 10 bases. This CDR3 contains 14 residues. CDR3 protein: CAISEGQRDYGYTF. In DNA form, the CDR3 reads TGTGCCATCAGTGAGGGTCAGCGGGACTATGGCTACACCTTC.

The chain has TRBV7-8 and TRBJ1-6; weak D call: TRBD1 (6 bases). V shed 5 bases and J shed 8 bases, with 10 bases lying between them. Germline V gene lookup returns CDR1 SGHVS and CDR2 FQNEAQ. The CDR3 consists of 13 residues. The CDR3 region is CASSPGVDSPLHF. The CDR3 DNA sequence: TGTGCCAGCAGCCCAGGGGTGGATTCACCCCTCCACTTT. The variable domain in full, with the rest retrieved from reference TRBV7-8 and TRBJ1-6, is GAGVSQSPRYKVAKRGQDVALRCDPISGHVSLFWYQQALGQGPEFLTYFQNEAQLDKSGLPSDRFFAERPEGSVSTLKIQRTQQEDSAVYLCASSPGVDSPLHFGNGTRLTVT.

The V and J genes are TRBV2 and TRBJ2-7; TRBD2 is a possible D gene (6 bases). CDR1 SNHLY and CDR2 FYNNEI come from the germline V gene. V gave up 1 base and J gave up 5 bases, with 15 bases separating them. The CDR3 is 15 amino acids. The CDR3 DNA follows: TGTGCCAGCAGTGAAGGGGCTGGCGGGGCCAACGAGCAGTACTTC. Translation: CASSEGAGGANEQYF.

The CDR3 sequence: CASRDTGGRAEAFF. Here the CDR3 DNA reads TGTGCCAGTAGGGACACAGGAGGGCGGGCTGAAGCTTTCTTT. This sequence joins TRBV2 and TRBJ1-1, with a possible D match to TRBD1 (6 bases). CDR3 length: 14 residues. Trimming removed 9 bases at V and 6 bases at J, with 20 bases between. Germline-derived CDR1 and CDR2 are SNHLY and FYNNEI.

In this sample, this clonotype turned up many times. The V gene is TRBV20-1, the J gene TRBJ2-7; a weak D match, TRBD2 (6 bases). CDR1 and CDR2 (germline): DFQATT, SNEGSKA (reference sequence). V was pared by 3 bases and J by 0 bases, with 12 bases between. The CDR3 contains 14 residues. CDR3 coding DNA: TGCAGTGCTAGGTTGGGGGGAGGCTCCTACGAGCAGTACTTC. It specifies CSARLGGGSYEQYF.

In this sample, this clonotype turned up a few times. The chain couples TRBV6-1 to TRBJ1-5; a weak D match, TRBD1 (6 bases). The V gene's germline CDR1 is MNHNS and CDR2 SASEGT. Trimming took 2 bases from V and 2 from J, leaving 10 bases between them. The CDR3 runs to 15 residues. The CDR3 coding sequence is TGTGCCAGCAGTGAAATCAAGGGGGGCAATCAGCCCCAGCATTTT. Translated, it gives CASSEIKGGNQPQHF.

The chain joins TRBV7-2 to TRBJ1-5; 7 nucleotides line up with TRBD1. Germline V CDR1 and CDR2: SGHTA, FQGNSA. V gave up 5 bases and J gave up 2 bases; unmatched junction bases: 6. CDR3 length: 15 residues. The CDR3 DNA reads TGTGCCAGCAGCCATTTAGGACAGGGCAATCAGCCCCAGCATTTT. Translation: CASSHLGQGNQPQHF.

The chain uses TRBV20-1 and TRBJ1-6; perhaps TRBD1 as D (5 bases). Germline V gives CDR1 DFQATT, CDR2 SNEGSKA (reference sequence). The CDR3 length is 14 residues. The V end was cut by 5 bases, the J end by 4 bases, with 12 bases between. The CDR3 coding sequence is TGCAGTGCTCAACAGACAGTGTATAATTCACCCCTCCACTTT. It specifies CSAQQTVYNSPLHF.

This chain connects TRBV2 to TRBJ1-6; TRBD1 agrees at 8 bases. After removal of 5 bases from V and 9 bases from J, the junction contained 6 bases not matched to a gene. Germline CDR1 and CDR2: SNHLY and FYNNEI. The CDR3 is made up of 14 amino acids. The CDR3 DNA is TGTGCCAGCAGTTTAGGGGACAGGTTTTCACCCCTCCACTTT. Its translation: CASSLGDRFSPLHF.

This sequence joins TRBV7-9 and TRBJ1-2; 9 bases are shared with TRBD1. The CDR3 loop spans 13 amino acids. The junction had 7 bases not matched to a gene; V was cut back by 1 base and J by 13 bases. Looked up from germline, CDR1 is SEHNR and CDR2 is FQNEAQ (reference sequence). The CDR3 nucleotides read TGTGCCAGCAGCTTAGGCGGGACAGGGCCGTTCACCTTC. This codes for CASSLGGTGPFTF.

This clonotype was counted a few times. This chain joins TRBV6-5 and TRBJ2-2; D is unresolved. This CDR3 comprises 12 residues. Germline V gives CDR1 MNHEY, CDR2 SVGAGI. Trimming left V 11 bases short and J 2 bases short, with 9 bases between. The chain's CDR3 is CAASTNTGELFF. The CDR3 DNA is TGTGCCGCCAGTACTAACACCGGGGAGCTGTTTTTT.

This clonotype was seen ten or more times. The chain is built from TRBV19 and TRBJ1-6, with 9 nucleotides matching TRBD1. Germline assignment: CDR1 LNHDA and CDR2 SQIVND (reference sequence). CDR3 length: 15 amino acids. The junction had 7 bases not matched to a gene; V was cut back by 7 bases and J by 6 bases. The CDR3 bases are TGTGCCAGTACGGAGTGGGACAGGGCTAATTCACCCCTCCACTTT. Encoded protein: CASTEWDRANSPLHF.

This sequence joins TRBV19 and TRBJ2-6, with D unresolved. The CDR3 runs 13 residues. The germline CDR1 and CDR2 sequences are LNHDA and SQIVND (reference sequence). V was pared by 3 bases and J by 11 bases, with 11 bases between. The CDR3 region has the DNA TGTGCCAGTAGTATCGCGGCAGACCACGTCCTGACTTTC. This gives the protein CASSIAADHVLTF.

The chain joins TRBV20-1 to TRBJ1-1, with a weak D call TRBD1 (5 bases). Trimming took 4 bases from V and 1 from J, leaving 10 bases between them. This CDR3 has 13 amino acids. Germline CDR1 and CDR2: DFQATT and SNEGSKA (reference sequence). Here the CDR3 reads CSATGGSNTEAFF. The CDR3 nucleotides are TGCAGTGCTACCGGGGGGTCGAACACTGAAGCTTTCTTT.

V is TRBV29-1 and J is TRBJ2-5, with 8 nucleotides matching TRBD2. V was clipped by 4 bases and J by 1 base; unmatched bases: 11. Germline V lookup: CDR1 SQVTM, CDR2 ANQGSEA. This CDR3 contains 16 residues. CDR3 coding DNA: TGCAGCGTTGCCGGGGGGGGTGGGGGCACCCAAGAGACCCAGTACTTC. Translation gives CSVAGGGGGTQETQYF.

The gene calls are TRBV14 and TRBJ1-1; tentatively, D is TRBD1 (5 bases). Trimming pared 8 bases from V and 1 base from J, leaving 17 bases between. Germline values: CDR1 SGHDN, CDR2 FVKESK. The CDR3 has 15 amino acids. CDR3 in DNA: TGTGCCAGCTCACCCGCGGGACGGAGGAACACTGAAGCTTTCTTT. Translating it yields CASSPAGRRNTEAFF. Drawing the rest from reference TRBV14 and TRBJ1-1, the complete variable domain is EAGVTQFPSHSVIEKGQTVTLRCDPISGHDNLYWYRRVMGKEIKFLLHFVKESKQDESGMPNNRFLAERTGGTYSTLKVQPAELEDSGVYFCASSPAGRRNTEAFFGQGTRLTVV.

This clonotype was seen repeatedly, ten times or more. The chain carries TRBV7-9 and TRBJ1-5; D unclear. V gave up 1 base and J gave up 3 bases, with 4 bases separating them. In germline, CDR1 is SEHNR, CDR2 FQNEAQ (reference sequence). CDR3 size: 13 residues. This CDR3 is CASSLEPNQPQHF. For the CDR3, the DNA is TGTGCCAGCAGCTTAGAACCCAATCAGCCCCAGCATTTT.

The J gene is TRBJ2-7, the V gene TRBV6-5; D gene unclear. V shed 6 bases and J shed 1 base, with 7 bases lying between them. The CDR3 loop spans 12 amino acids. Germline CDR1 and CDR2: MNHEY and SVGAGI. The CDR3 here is CASRTVSYEQYF. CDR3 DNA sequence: TGTGCCAGCAGAACGGTGTCCTACGAGCAGTACTTC.

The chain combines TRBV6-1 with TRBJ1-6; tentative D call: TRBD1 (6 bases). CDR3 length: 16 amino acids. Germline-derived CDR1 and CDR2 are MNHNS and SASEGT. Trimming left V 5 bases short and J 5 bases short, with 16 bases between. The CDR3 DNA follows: TGTGCCAGCAGTTTATTCACAGGGCGTGATAATTCACCCCTCCACTTT. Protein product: CASSLFTGRDNSPLHF.

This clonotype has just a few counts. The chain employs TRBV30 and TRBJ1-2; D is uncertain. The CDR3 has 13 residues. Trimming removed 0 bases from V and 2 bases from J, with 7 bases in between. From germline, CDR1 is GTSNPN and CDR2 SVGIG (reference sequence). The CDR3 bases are TGTGCCTGGAGTGTTGAGGCAAACTATGGCTACACCTTC. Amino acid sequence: CAWSVEANYGYTF.

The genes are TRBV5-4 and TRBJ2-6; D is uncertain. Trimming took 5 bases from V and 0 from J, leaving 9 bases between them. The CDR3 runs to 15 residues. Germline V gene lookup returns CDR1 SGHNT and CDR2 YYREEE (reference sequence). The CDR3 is CASSEASSGANVLTF. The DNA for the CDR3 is TGTGCCAGCAGTGAAGCGAGCTCTGGGGCCAACGTCCTGACTTTC.

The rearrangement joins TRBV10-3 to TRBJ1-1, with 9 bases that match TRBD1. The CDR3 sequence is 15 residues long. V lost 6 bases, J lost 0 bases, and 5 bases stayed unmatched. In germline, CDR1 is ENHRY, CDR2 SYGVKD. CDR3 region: CAIRPGTGMNTEAFF. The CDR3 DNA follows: TGTGCCATCAGACCCGGGACAGGGATGAACACTGAAGCTTTCTTT.

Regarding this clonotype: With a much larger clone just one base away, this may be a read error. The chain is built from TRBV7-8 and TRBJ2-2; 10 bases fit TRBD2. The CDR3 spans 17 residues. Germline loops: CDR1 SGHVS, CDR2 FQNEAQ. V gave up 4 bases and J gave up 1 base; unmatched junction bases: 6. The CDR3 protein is CASSSGTSAMNTGELFF. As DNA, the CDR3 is TGTGCCAGCAGCTCCGGGACTAGCGCCATGAACACCGGGGAGCTGTTTTTT.

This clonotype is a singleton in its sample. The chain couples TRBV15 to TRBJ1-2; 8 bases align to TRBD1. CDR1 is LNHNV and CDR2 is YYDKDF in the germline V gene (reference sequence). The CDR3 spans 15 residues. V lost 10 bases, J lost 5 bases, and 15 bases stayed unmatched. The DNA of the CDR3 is TGTGCCAGTAGTGGAAGTCGGGGACAGGTATATGGCTACACCTTC. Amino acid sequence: CASSGSRGQVYGYTF.